This paragraph reports one T cell receptor beta chain. What it recognizes is unknown. Germline V gene lookup returns CDR1 LGHNA and CDR2 YNFKEQ. The CDR3 length is 13 residues. V lost 0 bases and J 10 bases, leaving 12 bases between the germline ends. These data belong to a study of Ad26.COV2.S vaccination and SARS-CoV-2 variants. Study results and limitations: Recipients of either vaccine or placebo displayed similar breadth of non-spike TCRs. In vaccinated individuals, spike-specific CD8+ and CD4+ T cell responses reportedly displayed substantial breadth.

Libraries were prepared by immunoSEQ multiplex PCR; TCRdb keeps only in-frame clonotypes and omits some of them. This sample has more than 400,000 clones, with around 90% found just once. The treatment denotes: 15 to 20 received Ad26.COV2.S at low or high dose, single or two shots; roughly five received placebo; per-sample allocation not given. Material that was analyzed had been drawn on day 63 after the first vaccine or placebo injection. The rearrangement joins TRBV4-2 to TRBJ1-1; D is ambiguous. This sequence was found in a person aged 18-65 years who received the Ad26.COV2.S COVID-19 vaccine or a placebo. This specimen was peripheral blood, taken in a trial of Ad26.COV2.S vaccine versus placebo. The CDR3 DNA reads TGTGCCAGCAGCCAAGATCGGGCCCGCGGAGCTTTCTTT. It yields the protein CASSQDRARGAFF.